The clone carrying this T cell receptor beta chain was observed a handful of times. The antigen is undetermined. Each CDR3 protein is one row after TCRdb ran MiXCR on the 5' RACE reads. The sample includes about 520,000 distinct CDR3 sequences, less than 25% of them seen just once. The sample originates from a study of identical twins. Broader study findings: Low generation-probability sequences were in excess among twin-shared out-of-frame alpha sequences.

This sample also belongs to another study, concerning T cells expressing NK-cell markers.

The sequence derives from a woman aged 18 to 35 in good health. What was sequenced was CD4+ T cells sorted from blood.

CDR3 region: CASSFTSQGSGETQYF. The CDR3 coding sequence is TGCGCCAGCAGCTTCACTTCCCAGGGTTCGGGGGAGACCCAGTACTTC. The genes are TRBV5-1 and TRBJ2-5, with D perhaps being TRBD1 or TRBD2 (5 bases each). Germline lookup yields CDR1 SGHRS and CDR2 YFSETQ. V shed 2 bases and J shed 5 bases, with 19 bases lying between them. This CDR3 contains 16 residues.